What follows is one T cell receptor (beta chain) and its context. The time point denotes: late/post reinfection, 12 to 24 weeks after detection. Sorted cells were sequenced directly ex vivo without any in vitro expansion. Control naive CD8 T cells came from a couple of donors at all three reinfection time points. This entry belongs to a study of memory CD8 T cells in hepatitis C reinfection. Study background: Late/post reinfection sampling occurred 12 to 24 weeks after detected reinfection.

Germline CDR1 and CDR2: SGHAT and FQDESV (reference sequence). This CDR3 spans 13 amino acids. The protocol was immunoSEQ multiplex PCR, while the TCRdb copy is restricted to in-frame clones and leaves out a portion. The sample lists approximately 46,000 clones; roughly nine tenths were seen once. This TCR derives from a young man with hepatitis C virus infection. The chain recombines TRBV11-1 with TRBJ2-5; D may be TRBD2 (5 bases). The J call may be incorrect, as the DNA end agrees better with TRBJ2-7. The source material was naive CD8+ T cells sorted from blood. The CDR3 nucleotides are TGTGCCAGCAGCGGCCGGGACTCCTACGAGCAGTACTTC. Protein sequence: CASSGRDSYEQYF.